Sequencing of this T cell receptor (beta chain) was carried out in a study of blood T cell repertoires in COVID-19. In the study's own analysis: Quantification of nucleated cells was approximated via reference gene primer amplification. Repertoires were generated with immunoSEQ multiplex PCR, while TCRdb's copy carries only in-frame clones and drops some. V, J and clone size derive from that table, while D and trimming were established from the DNA sequence. The sample has about 280,000 clones, approximately 85% seen once. This sequence originates from a man aged 18 to 30 with active or convalescent COVID-19. The source material was peripheral blood.

The CDR3 nucleotides are TGTGCCAGCACCATTGGACAGGGAAGCGAGACCCAGTACTTC. This gives the protein CASTIGQGSETQYF. The V gene is TRBV9, the J gene TRBJ2-5; 8 bases are shared with TRBD1. The V and J ends lost 6 bases and 5 bases, in that order; junction bases with no gene match: 9. CDR1 SGDLS and CDR2 YYNGEE come from the germline V gene. The CDR3 loop spans 14 amino acids.